The 7 T cell receptor beta chains given below trace back to one sample, sequenced in a study of T cell responses to AZD1222 COVID-19 vaccine. Produced via immunoSEQ multiplex PCR; TCRdb's table is partial and in-frame only. Of over 85,000 clones listed, more than 90% are singletons. The sequencing here drew on peripheral blood, taken on day 0 of AZD1222 vaccination. These receptors were obtained from an adult in good health.

The V gene is TRBV12-3 or TRBV12-4, the J gene TRBJ1-1; weak D call: TRBD1 (6 bases). V dropped 7 bases and J dropped 8 bases, with 14 bases sitting between them. The CDR3 extends over 12 amino acids. The CDR3 DNA sequence: TGTGCCAGCACTCCTGGGGGGGCGGAAGCTTTCTTT. This codes for CASTPGGAEAFF.

The CDR3 bases are TGTGCCAGGGCTAGCGGATACTACGAGCAGTACTTC. It yields the protein CARASGYYEQYF. This chain links TRBV19 with TRBJ2-7, with 7 nucleotides matching TRBD2. This CDR3 comprises 12 residues. Losses at the gene ends were 9 bases for V and 3 bases for J; bases not matched to a gene: 5. Germline V gives CDR1 LNHDA, CDR2 SQIVND (reference sequence).

This sequence joins TRBV9 and TRBJ1-2; no reliable D call. There are 14 residues in the CDR3. The V and J ends lost 2 bases and 5 bases respectively, with 13 bases between them. Germline lookup yields CDR1 SGDLS and CDR2 YYNGEE. The CDR3 DNA is TGTGCCAGCAGCGTTAGGCAGGCCGATTATGGCTACACCTTC. It specifies CASSVRQADYGYTF. Filled out from reference TRBV9 and TRBJ1-2, the complete variable domain reads DSGVTQTPKHLITATGQRVTLRCSPRSGDLSVYWYQQSLDQGLQFLIQYYNGEERAKGNILERFSAQQFPDLHSELNLSSLELGDSALYFCASSVRQADYGYTFGSGTRLTVV.

The chain couples TRBV9 to TRBJ1-1; TRBD1 agrees at 9 bases. This CDR3 comprises 16 residues. V shed 0 bases and J 1 base; nucleotides not matched to a gene: 4. Looked up from germline, CDR1 is SGDLS and CDR2 is YYNGEE. CDR3 loop: CASSVGGDRANTEAFF. CDR3 nucleotides: TGTGCCAGCAGCGTAGGCGGGGACAGGGCGAACACTGAAGCTTTCTTT.

The rearrangement links TRBV5-6 to TRBJ1-2, with unresolved D. This CDR3 is 15 amino acids long. Trimming stripped 0 bases from V and 3 bases from J, with 12 bases between. Germline V gene sequence: CDR1 SGHDT, CDR2 YYEEEE. The CDR3 DNA reads TGTGCCAGCAGCTTGGTGGCAGCTCCTGACTATGGCTACACCTTC. Residues: CASSLVAAPDYGYTF. Together with reference TRBV5-6 and TRBJ1-2, the CDR3 gives the full variable domain: DAGVTQSPTHLIKTRGQQVTLRCSPKSGHDTVSWYQQALGQGPQFIFQYYEEEERQRGNFPDRFSGHQFPNYSSELNVNALLLGDSALYLCASSLVAAPDYGYTFGSGTRLTVV.

The chain uses TRBV24-1 and TRBJ1-2, with 10 nucleotides matching TRBD1. V lost 3 bases, J lost 6 bases, and 9 bases stayed unmatched. The CDR3 is 16 amino acids. The germline V gene has CDR1 KGHDR and CDR2 SFDVKD. CDR3 in amino acids: CATSDPTPGTGDGYTF. In DNA, the CDR3 is TGTGCCACCAGTGATCCTACACCCGGGACAGGGGATGGCTACACCTTC.

The chain has TRBV20-1 and TRBJ2-5, with 10 nucleotides matching TRBD2. J gave up 4 bases and V 3 bases, and 11 bases lay outside the gene matches. CDR1 and CDR2 from the germline V gene are DFQATT and SNEGSKA (reference sequence). CDR3 size: 16 residues. DNA of the CDR3: TGCAGTGCTAGTCGGGTCAGCGGGGGGGCCCTAGAGACCCAGTACTTC. Amino acid sequence: CSASRVSGGALETQYF.